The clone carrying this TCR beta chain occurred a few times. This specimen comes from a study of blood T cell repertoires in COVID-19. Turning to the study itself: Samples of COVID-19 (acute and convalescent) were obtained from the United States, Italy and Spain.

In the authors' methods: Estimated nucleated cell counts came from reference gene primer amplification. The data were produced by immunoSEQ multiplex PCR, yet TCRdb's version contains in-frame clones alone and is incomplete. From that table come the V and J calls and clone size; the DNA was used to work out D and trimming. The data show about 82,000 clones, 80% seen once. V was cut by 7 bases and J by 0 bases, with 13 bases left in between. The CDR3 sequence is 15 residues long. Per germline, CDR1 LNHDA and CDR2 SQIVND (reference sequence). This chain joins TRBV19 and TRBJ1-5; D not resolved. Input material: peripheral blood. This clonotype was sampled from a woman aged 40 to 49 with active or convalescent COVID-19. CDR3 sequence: CASKLENYSNQPQHF. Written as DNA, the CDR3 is TGTGCCAGTAAGCTAGAAAATTATAGCAATCAGCCCCAGCATTTT.